These 27 T cell receptor beta chains share one sample of origin, sequenced in a study of identical twins. TCRdb re-called the 5' RACE reads through MiXCR, storing one row per CDR3 protein. The sample includes 570,000 or so distinct CDR3 sequences, roughly 9.9% of them seen just once. The data were also submitted as part of a second study, on yellow fever vaccine responses in identical twins.

Sequencing was carried out using PBMCs. These receptors were obtained from a woman between 18 and 29 years old in good health.

J is TRBJ1-3 and V is TRBV6-5, with D possibly TRBD1 on 6 matching bases. V lost 4 bases and J 4 bases, leaving 20 bases between the germline ends. This CDR3 has 17 residues. CDR1 MNHEY and CDR2 SVGAGI come from the germline V gene. The CDR3: CASSSLPQGFSGNTIYF. CDR3 DNA sequence: TGTGCCAGCAGTTCCCTCCCCCAGGGGTTCTCAGGAAACACCATATATTTT.

This clonotype occurred many times. The CDR3 sequence is CSVELTGGEYEQYF. The CDR3 nucleotides are TGCAGCGTTGAACTTACAGGGGGGGAATACGAGCAGTACTTC. This chain uses TRBV29-1 with TRBJ2-7, with a weak D call TRBD1 (8 bases). Trimming shortened V by 2 bases and J by 4 bases, and 15 bases separated the two germline ends. Germline CDR1 and CDR2: SQVTM and ANQGSEA. The CDR3 consists of 14 residues.

The V and J genes are TRBV27 and TRBJ2-3; D may be TRBD1 or TRBD2 (6 bases each). The CDR3 has 15 amino acids. In germline, CDR1 is MNHEY, CDR2 SMNVEV (reference sequence). V lost 3 bases and J 3 bases, leaving 13 bases between the germline ends. CDR3 residues: CASSFIRGPTDTQYF. The CDR3 DNA sequence: TGTGCCAGCAGTTTTATTCGGGGGCCAACAGATACGCAGTATTTT.

This clonotype was seen a few times. The chain employs TRBV6-5 and TRBJ2-6; D unresolved. Trimming stripped 0 bases from V and 3 bases from J, with 9 bases between. The CDR3 runs 16 residues. CDR1 and CDR2 (germline): MNHEY, SVGAGI. The CDR3 loop is CASSYSTVRGANVLTF. Written as DNA, the CDR3 is TGTGCCAGCAGTTACTCAACAGTTCGTGGGGCCAACGTCCTGACTTTC.

V and J are TRBV20-1 and TRBJ2-3; D is ambiguous. This CDR3 contains 14 residues. V was trimmed by 0 bases and J by 6 bases, leaving 13 bases between them. Germline lookup yields CDR1 DFQATT and CDR2 SNEGSKA (reference sequence). The CDR3 DNA sequence: TGCAGTGCTAGAGATATTGCACGGAAGGATACGCAGTATTTT. Amino acid sequence: CSARDIARKDTQYF.

The chain has TRBV5-5 and TRBJ1-1; 7 bases match TRBD1. V shed 4 bases and J 1 base; nucleotides not matched to a gene: 4. This CDR3 is 14 amino acids long. CDR1 and CDR2 (germline): SGHKS, YYEKEE (reference sequence). As DNA, the CDR3 is TGTGCCAGCAGCCAGACAGGGCAGAACACTGAAGCTTTCTTT. This encodes CASSQTGQNTEAFF.

This clonotype was detected a few times. The rearrangement joins TRBV7-2 to TRBJ2-1, with D possibly being TRBD2 (6 bases). There are 16 residues in the CDR3. V was cut by 5 bases and J by 8 bases, with 22 bases left in between. Germline V gene lookup returns CDR1 SGHTA and CDR2 FQGNSA. In DNA form, the CDR3 reads TGTGCCAGCAGCCGACTAGGGCAAGCTCCCTTCGATGAGCAGTTCTTC. Protein product: CASSRLGQAPFDEQFF.

This clonotype showed up just a few times. The chain employs TRBV11-2 and TRBJ2-1, with TRBD1 identical over 8 bases. Germline values: CDR1 SGHAT, CDR2 FQNNGV. V dropped 5 bases and J dropped 2; count of bases not matched to a gene: 5. The CDR3 has 15 amino acids. In DNA form, the CDR3 reads TGTGCCAGCAGCCGCGACAGGGGACCCTACAATGAGCAGTTCTTC. It is translated as CASSRDRGPYNEQFF. Combining the CDR3 with reference TRBV11-2 and TRBJ2-1 gives the whole variable domain EAGVAQSPRYKIIEKRQSVAFWCNPISGHATLYWYQQILGQGPKLLIQFQNNGVVDDSQLPKDRFSAERLKGVDSTLKIQPAKLEDSAVYLCASSRDRGPYNEQFFGPGTRLTVL.

The chain couples TRBV20-1 to TRBJ2-5; 14 bases are a match to TRBD2. Germline trimming cut 4 bases from V and 5 bases from J; bases unmatched to any gene: 15. The CDR3 has 18 residues. Germline lookup yields CDR1 DFQATT and CDR2 SNEGSKA (reference sequence). Written as DNA, the CDR3 is TGCAGTGCTACCCCGCGGACTAGCGGGGGGACGGTGTTTGAGACCCAGTACTTC. Translated: CSATPRTSGGTVFETQYF.

This clonotype came up a few times. The CDR3 DNA reads as TGTGCCAGCAGTCCCGTGGGCGAGAGGGATACGCAGTATTTT. It codes for CASSPVGERDTQYF. The chain combines TRBV27 with TRBJ2-3; D gene uncertain. The CDR3 sequence is 14 residues long. Germline CDR1 MNHEY, CDR2 SMNVEV (reference sequence). Trimming removed 5 bases from V and 6 bases from J, with 15 bases in between.

As to this clonotype: This clone may be a read error of a much larger clone one base away. The chain is built from TRBV20-1 and TRBJ2-3; weak D call: TRBD1 (6 bases). The germline V gene has CDR1 DFQATT and CDR2 SNEGSKA (reference sequence). Trimming took 4 bases from V and 0 from J, leaving 11 bases between them. The CDR3 has 14 residues. The CDR3 here is CSATIQGSTDTQYF. CDR3 DNA: TGCAGTGCTACTATACAGGGAAGCACAGATACGCAGTATTTT.

This clonotype was picked up a small number of times. The chain couples TRBV5-5 to TRBJ2-7; D tentatively fits TRBD1 or TRBD2 (5 bases each). Germline V gives CDR1 SGHKS, CDR2 YYEKEE (reference sequence). This CDR3 has 15 residues. V lost 4 bases to trimming and J lost 11 bases, with 25 bases between them. The CDR3 protein is CASSDVGHSSGTEYF. The CDR3 region has the DNA TGTGCCAGCAGCGACGTAGGGCATTCCTCGGGGACGGAGTACTTC.

Only a few counts were recorded for this clonotype. V is TRBV12-3 or TRBV12-4 and J is TRBJ2-5; D gene ambiguous. Trimming removed 7 bases from V and 4 bases from J, with 16 bases in between. CDR3 length: 14 residues. In nucleotides, the CDR3 is TGTGCCAGCATGGGTACCAACCGCCGAGAGACCCAGTACTTC. Protein product: CASMGTNRRETQYF.

This clonotype came up a few times. The J gene is TRBJ2-5, the V gene TRBV9; maybe TRBD2 (7 bases). The CDR3 has 15 amino acids. Germline V gene sequence: CDR1 SGDLS, CDR2 YYNGEE. The V and J ends lost 0 bases and 5 bases respectively, with 14 bases between them. CDR3 bases: TGTGCCAGCAGCGTAGTTAGGGGGGGCCTGGAGACCCAGTACTTC. Translated: CASSVVRGGLETQYF.

This clonotype was counted between two and nine times. This rearrangement joins TRBV20-1 to TRBJ2-1; TRBD2 matches at 11 bases. CDR3 length: 14 residues. The germline V gene has CDR1 DFQATT and CDR2 SNEGSKA (reference sequence). Trimming removed 3 bases from V and 4 bases from J; junction bases left unmatched: 2. The CDR3: CSASTSGRYNEQFF. In nucleotides, the CDR3 is TGCAGTGCTAGTACTAGCGGGAGATACAATGAGCAGTTCTTC.

This clonotype was observed a few times. This chain uses TRBV5-5 with TRBJ2-1, with D possibly matching TRBD2 (6 bases). Looked up from germline, CDR1 is SGHKS and CDR2 is YYEKEE (reference sequence). CDR3 length: 17 amino acids. Between the trimmed V and J ends, which lost 1 base and 2 bases, there was a span of 16 bases. CDR3 protein: CASSLLATGEPYNEQFF. The CDR3 nucleotides read TGTGCCAGCAGCTTGTTAGCAACGGGAGAACCCTACAATGAGCAGTTCTTC.

This clonotype came up a few times. V gene TRBV10-2 combines with J gene TRBJ1-1; D not resolved. The germline V gene has CDR1 WSHSY and CDR2 SAAADI. V was shortened by 7 bases and J by 1 base, with 7 bases between the two germline ends. The CDR3 is 12 amino acids. In nucleotides, the CDR3 is TGCGCCAGCACCTTAGAGAACACTGAAGCTTTCTTT. It yields the protein CASTLENTEAFF.

A few counts support this clonotype. The chain employs TRBV20-1 and TRBJ2-7; 8 bases align to TRBD1. Germline loops: CDR1 DFQATT, CDR2 SNEGSKA (reference sequence). Germline trimming cut 2 bases from V and 0 bases from J; bases unmatched to any gene: 6. This CDR3 contains 15 residues. This chain's CDR3 is CSARQGTGNSYEQYF. The CDR3 region has the DNA TGCAGTGCTAGACAAGGGACAGGCAACTCCTACGAGCAGTACTTC.

This clonotype appeared many times. This chain links TRBV7-2 with TRBJ2-5; TRBD1 matches at 9 bases. V gave up 2 bases and J gave up 1 base; unmatched junction bases: 5. Germline values: CDR1 SGHTA, CDR2 FQGNSA. This CDR3 is 16 amino acids long. The CDR3 spells CASSLMDRGIQETQYF. DNA of the CDR3: TGTGCCAGCAGCTTAATGGACAGGGGAATCCAAGAGACCCAGTACTTC.

This clonotype was found many times. The chain has TRBV18 and TRBJ2-7, with D unclear. V lost 3 bases, J lost 1 base, and 7 bases lay in between. Germline CDR1 is KGHSH and CDR2 is LQKENI. CDR3 length: 13 residues. The CDR3 protein is CASSPLGSYEQYF. The CDR3 DNA is TGTGCCAGCTCACCCCTCGGATCCTACGAGCAGTACTTC.

This clonotype showed up just a few times. The chain recombines TRBV2 with TRBJ2-1; D perhaps matches TRBD1 (6 bases). This CDR3 spans 12 amino acids. Germline-derived CDR1 and CDR2 are SNHLY and FYNNEI. Trimming left V 10 bases short and J 9 bases short, with 16 bases between. CDR3 sequence (DNA): TGTGCCACAGGGGCTACGGGCGGTGAGCAGTTCTTC. Its protein is CATGATGGEQFF.

In this sample, this clonotype turned up a few times. Written as DNA, the CDR3 is TGTGCCATCAGAACGGACAGGGACACTGAAGCTTTCTTT. It translates to CAIRTDRDTEAFF. The chain employs TRBV10-3 and TRBJ1-1; TRBD1 agrees at 8 bases. The CDR3 is 13 residues long. Germline V lookup: CDR1 ENHRY, CDR2 SYGVKD. The V gene end was trimmed by 6 bases and the J gene end by 3 bases; junction bases not matched to a gene: 3.

The J gene is TRBJ1-2, the V gene TRBV4-1, with D possibly being TRBD1 (5 bases). The germline V gene encodes CDR1 MGHRA and CDR2 YSYEKL. Trimming pared 4 bases from V and 4 bases from J, leaving 22 bases between. The CDR3 has 17 amino acids. CDR3 sequence: CASSRPGRQGNFYGYTF. CDR3 bases: TGCGCCAGCAGCCGACCCGGTCGGCAGGGCAACTTCTATGGCTACACCTTC.

This clonotype has ten or more counts. CDR3 DNA sequence: TGTGCCAGCAGCCACCAGGGGACAGGGTCCCACGAGCAGTACTTC. Encoded protein: CASSHQGTGSHEQYF. The chain couples TRBV5-5 to TRBJ2-7; 9 nucleotides align to TRBD1. The J segment lost 5 bases and the V segment lost 4 bases, leaving 10 bases of the junction unmatched. The germline CDR1 and CDR2 sequences are SGHKS and YYEKEE (reference sequence). The CDR3 is 15 amino acids.

This clonotype has a handful of counts. V is TRBV20-1 and J is TRBJ2-1, with a tentative D call TRBD2 (6 bases). Trimming shortened V by 1 base and J by 8 bases, and 15 bases separated the two germline ends. The CDR3 sequence is 14 residues long. CDR1 and CDR2 from the germline V gene are DFQATT and SNEGSKA (reference sequence). The CDR3 sequence: CSARAGRTGDEQFF. For the CDR3, the DNA is TGCAGTGCTAGAGCGGGCCGCACGGGGGATGAGCAGTTCTTC.

The chain carries TRBV5-1 and TRBJ2-5; 14 bases are shared with TRBD2. Germline-derived CDR1 and CDR2 are SGHRS and YFSETQ. This CDR3 contains 16 residues. With 4 bases clipped from V and 4 bases from J, the junction kept 6 bases outside the gene matches. The CDR3, as DNA: TGCGCCAGCAGCCCAGGACTAGCGGGGGGTATAGAGACCCAGTACTTC. As protein: CASSPGLAGGIETQYF.

V usage is TRBV20-1 and J usage is TRBJ2-7, with D uncertain. CDR3 size: 11 residues. V lost 4 bases, J lost 3 bases, and 7 bases lay in between. CDR1 is DFQATT, CDR2 SNEGSKA, per germline (reference sequence). The CDR3 here is CSATSSYEQYF. The CDR3 nucleotides are TGCAGTGCTACTAGTAGCTACGAGCAGTACTTC.